The T cell receptor beta chain under discussion was sequenced for a study of identical twins. Study-level points and caveats: Excess sharing between twins was weaker in beta out-of-frame sequences. With abundant cord blood beta clonotypes, insertions were fewer; memory repertoires showed no such pattern. Analyses based on zero insertions could be partly confounded by invariant MAIT and iNKT cells.

This clonotype has ten or more counts. Its target is unknown. The germline V and J ends were trimmed by 1 base and 3 bases, with 11 bases remaining between them. CDR3 length equals 15 residues. Germline V gene lookup returns CDR1 LGHDT and CDR2 YNNKEL (reference sequence). MiXCR was run by TCRdb on the 5' RACE reads, yielding one entry per CDR3 protein. The table includes around 1.7 million distinct CDR3 sequences, 25% to 35% detected once. This chain uses TRBV3-1 with TRBJ2-3, with D hard to call. The source of this sequence is a newborn girl in good health. The sample consisted of cord blood. The CDR3 region is CASSQGLWATDTQYF. Here the CDR3 DNA reads TGTGCCAGCAGCCAAGGATTATGGGCGACAGATACGCAGTATTTT.